The rows below give T cell receptor beta chains drawn from one sample of a study of T cell clonotyping in hematopoietic cell transplantation. Only in-frame clones appear in the TCRdb table, and some are missing; sequencing was by immunoSEQ multiplex PCR. This table holds roughly 50,000 clones, 65% to 90% found once. This specimen consisted of peripheral blood mononuclear cells, obtained before stem cell transplant. The receptors were sampled from a man between 60 and 70 years old with biphenotypic leukemia. Some clones in this sample may be carry-over from other donors' samples. The conserved cysteine and the conserved F or W are not part of the CDR3 here. Each record gives: V gene, CDR3 protein.

V: TRBV19
CDR3: ASASQSNQPQH

V: TRBV6-5
CDR3: ASRSLPGANVLT

V: TRBV19
CDR3: ASSMQRGESNQPQH

V: TRBV5-1
CDR3: ASSTRTGGAVGYGYT

V: TRBV10-3
CDR3: AISEAGQQETQY

V: TRBV28
CDR3: ASSPEVDTQY

V: TRBV6-1
CDR3: ASSTDTPTYEQY

V: TRBV5-1
CDR3: ASSPGTEYEQY

V: TRBV7-8
CDR3: ASMGHTEAF

V: TRBV25-1
CDR3: ASSSGADTEAF

V: TRBV5-4
CDR3: ASSLGTSVLEQF

V: TRBV9
CDR3: ASSKGLAGVETQY

V: TRBV28
CDR3: ASSPLTGGAEGTEAF

V: TRBV30
CDR3: AWTKGAGGAEAF

V: TRBV28
CDR3: ASSLWGSGANVLT

V: TRBV4-2
CDR3: ASSQAAGSQPQH

V: TRBV27
CDR3: ASSGGLASEQF

V: TRBV13
CDR3: ASSLDLQETQY

V: TRBV6-1
CDR3: ASHRDREDGYT

V: TRBV19
CDR3: ASSMQREQETQY

V: TRBV9
CDR3: ASSVGGSSGNTIY

V: TRBV7-9
CDR3: ASSHSLQGADTGELF

V: TRBV30
CDR3: AWSEGLRGNNEQF

V: TRBV6-5
CDR3: ASSPQTESYEQY

V: TRBV2
CDR3: ASSEAPFAYNEQF

V: TRBV4-1
CDR3: ASSQVTLGRWGETQY

V: TRBV7-3
CDR3: ASSLLGGPTEAF

V: TRBV28
CDR3: ASTLSTGFPYEQY

V: TRBV27
CDR3: ASSPLMAGSRTDTQY

V: TRBV9
CDR3: ASSVGTGSNTEAF

V: TRBV2
CDR3: ASAVGYTEAF